This record concerns one T cell receptor beta chain sequence. The treatment here: roughly 18 received Ad26.COV2.S at low or high dose, single or two shots; 5 received placebo; per-sample allocation not given. Each sample was drawn 63 days after the first injection (of vaccine or placebo). Here immunoSEQ multiplex PCR was the method, and the copy in TCRdb shows in-frame clones only, minus some. This table holds 380,000 or so clones, roughly 85% found once. The sample is drawn from a study of Ad26.COV2.S vaccination and SARS-CoV-2 variants. The sequence was collected from a person between 18 and 65 years old who received the Ad26.COV2.S COVID-19 vaccine or a placebo. The material sequenced was peripheral blood, taken in a trial of Ad26.COV2.S vaccine versus placebo.

For the CDR3, the DNA is TGCGCCAGCAGCTTGGGACCTTTGGCAAGCCGTAATTCACCCCTCCACTTT. Translated: CASSLGPLASRNSPLHF. The chain has TRBV5-1 and TRBJ1-6; D remains ambiguous. V was trimmed by 0 bases and J by 6 bases, leaving 16 bases between them. The CDR3 spans 17 residues. Per the germline V gene, CDR1 is SGHRS and CDR2 is YFSETQ.